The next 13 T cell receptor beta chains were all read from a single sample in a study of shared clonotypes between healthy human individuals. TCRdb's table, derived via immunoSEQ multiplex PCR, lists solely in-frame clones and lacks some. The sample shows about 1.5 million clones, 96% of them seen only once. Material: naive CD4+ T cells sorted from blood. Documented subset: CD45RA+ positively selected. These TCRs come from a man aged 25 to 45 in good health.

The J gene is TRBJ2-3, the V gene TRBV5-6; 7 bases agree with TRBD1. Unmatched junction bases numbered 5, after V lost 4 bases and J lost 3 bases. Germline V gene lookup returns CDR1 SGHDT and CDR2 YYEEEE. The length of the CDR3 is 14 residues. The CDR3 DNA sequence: TGTGCCAGCAGCCAGGGACAGACTACAGATACGCAGTATTTT. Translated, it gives CASSQGQTTDTQYF.

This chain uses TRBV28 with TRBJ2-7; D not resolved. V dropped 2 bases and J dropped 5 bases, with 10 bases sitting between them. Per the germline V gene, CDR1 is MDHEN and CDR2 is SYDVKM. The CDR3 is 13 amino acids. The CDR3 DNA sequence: TGTGCCAGCAGTTTACAGGTTAAGGACGAGCAGTACTTC. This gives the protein CASSLQVKDEQYF.

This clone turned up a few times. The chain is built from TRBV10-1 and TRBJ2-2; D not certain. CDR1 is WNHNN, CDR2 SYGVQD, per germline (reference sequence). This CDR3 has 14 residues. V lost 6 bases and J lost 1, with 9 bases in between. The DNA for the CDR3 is TGCGCCAGCAGCGCACTGCGGAACACCGGGGAGCTGTTTTTT. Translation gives CASSALRNTGELFF.

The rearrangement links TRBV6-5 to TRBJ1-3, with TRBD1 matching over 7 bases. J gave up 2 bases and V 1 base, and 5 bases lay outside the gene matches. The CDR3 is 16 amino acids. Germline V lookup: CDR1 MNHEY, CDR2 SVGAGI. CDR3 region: CASSYFSQGAGNTIYF. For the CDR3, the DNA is TGTGCCAGCAGTTACTTCTCGCAGGGGGCTGGAAACACCATATATTTT.

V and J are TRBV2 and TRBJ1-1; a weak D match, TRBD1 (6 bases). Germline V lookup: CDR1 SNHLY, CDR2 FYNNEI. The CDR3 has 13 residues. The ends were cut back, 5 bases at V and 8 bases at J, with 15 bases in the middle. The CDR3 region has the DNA TGTGCCAGCAGTCGGACAGCCCCCTCGGAAGCTTTCTTT. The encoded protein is CASSRTAPSEAFF.

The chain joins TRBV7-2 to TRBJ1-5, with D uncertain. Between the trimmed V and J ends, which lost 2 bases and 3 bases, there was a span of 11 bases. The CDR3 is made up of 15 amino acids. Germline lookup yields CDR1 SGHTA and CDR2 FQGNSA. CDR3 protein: CASSLSASANQPQHF. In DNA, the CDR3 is TGTGCCAGCAGCTTATCCGCATCAGCCAATCAGCCCCAGCATTTT.

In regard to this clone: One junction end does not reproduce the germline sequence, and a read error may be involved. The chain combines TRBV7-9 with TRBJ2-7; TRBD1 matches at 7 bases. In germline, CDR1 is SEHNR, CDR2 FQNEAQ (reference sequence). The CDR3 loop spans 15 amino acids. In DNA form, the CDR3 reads TGTGCCAGCAGCCCGAGACTACAGGGGCCGAACAGCTTGGACTTC. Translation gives CASSPRLQGPNSLDF.

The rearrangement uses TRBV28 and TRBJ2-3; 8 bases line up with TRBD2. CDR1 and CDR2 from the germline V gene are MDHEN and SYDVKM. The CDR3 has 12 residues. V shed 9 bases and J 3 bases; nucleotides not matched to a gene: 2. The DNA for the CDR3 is TGTGCCAGTGTAGCGGGGACAGATACGCAGTATTTT. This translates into CASVAGTDTQYF.

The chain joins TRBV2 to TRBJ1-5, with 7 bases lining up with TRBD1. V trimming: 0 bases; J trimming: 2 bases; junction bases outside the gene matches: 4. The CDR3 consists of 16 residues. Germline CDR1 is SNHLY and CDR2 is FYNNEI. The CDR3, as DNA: TGTGCCAGCAGTGAAGCAAGGGGGCGCGGCAATCAGCCCCAGCATTTT. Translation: CASSEARGRGNQPQHF. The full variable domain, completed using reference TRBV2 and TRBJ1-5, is EPEVTQTPSHQVTQMGQEVILRCVPISNHLYFYWYRQILGQKVEFLVSFYNNEISEKSEIFDDQFSVERPDGSNFTLKIRSTKLEDSAMYFCASSEARGRGNQPQHFGDGTRLSIL.

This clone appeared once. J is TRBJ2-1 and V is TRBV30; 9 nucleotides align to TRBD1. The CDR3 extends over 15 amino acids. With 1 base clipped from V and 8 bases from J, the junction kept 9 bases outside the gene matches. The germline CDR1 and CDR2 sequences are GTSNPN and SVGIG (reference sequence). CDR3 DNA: TGTGCCTGGAGTGGGAACCGGGACAGGGCCTATGAGCAGTTCTTC. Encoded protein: CAWSGNRDRAYEQFF.

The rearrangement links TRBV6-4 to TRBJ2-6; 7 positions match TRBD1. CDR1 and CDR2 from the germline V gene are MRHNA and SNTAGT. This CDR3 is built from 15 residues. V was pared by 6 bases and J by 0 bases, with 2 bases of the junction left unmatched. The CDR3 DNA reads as TGTGCCAGCAGAAGGGACAGCTCTGGGGCCAACGTCCTGACTTTC. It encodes CASRRDSSGANVLTF.

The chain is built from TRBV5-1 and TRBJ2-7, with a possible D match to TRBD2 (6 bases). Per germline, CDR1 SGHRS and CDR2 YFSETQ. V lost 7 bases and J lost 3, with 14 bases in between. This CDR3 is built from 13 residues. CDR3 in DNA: TGCGCCAGCGGCGGGAACTCCTTCTACGAGCAGTACTTC. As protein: CASGGNSFYEQYF.

In DNA, the CDR3 is TGTGCCAGCAGCGACCACCCCTTCAAACTAGCTGAGCAGTTCTTC. It translates to CASSDHPFKLAEQFF. V gene TRBV9 combines with J gene TRBJ2-1; perhaps TRBD2 as D (6 bases). The germline V gene encodes CDR1 SGDLS and CDR2 YYNGEE. This CDR3 contains 15 residues. V lost 3 bases, J lost 9 bases, and 19 bases lay in between.